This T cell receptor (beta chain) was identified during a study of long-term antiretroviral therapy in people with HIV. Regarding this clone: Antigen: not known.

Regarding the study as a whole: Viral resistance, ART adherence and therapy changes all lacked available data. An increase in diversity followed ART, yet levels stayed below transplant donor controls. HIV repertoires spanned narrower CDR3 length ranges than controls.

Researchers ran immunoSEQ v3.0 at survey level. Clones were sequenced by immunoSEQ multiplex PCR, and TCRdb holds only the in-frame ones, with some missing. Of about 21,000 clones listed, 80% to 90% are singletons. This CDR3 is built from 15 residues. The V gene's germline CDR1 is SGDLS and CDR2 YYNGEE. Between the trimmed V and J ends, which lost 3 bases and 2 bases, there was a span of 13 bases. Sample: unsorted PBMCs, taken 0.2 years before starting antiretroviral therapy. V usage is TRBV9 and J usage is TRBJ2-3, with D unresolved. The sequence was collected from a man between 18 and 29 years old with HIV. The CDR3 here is CASSALETTTDTQYF. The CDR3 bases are TGTGCCAGCAGCGCCCTGGAAACGACCACAGATACGCAGTATTTT. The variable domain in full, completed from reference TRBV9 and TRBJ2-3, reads DSGVTQTPKHLITATGQRVTLRCSPRSGDLSVYWYQQSLDQGLQFLIQYYNGEERAKGNILERFSAQQFPDLHSELNLSSLELGDSALYFCASSALETTTDTQYFGPGTRLTVL.